One sample yielded the 12 T cell receptor beta chains listed below, sequenced in a study of T cell changes during pregnancy in multiple sclerosis. The table came from immunoSEQ multiplex PCR; TCRdb's copy has only in-frame clones and leaves some out. This sample has about 100,000 clones, with 90% to 95% found just once. The sample was peripheral blood, taken before pregnancy. Source of these receptors: a female donor with multiple sclerosis, enrolled in a pregnancy study.

The chain joins TRBV7-3 to TRBJ2-3; D remains unclear. Trimming removed 3 bases at V and 4 bases at J, with 5 bases between. The CDR3 sequence is 12 residues long. The V gene's germline CDR1 is SGHTA and CDR2 FQGTGA. CDR3 DNA sequence: TGTGCCAGCAGCTTCTCTGCAGATACGCAGTATTTT. The encoded protein is CASSFSADTQYF.

The chain uses TRBV5-4 and TRBJ2-5; possible D gene TRBD2, 6 bases. The CDR3 consists of 13 residues. Germline V lookup: CDR1 SGHNT, CDR2 YYREEE (reference sequence). V shed 6 bases and J shed 7 bases, with 16 bases lying between them. Written as DNA, the CDR3 is TGTGCCAGCACCCCCCGTGGGGGGTGGACCCAGTACTTC. Translating it yields CASTPRGGWTQYF.

The gene calls are TRBV11-3 and TRBJ2-2, with TRBD1 matching over 9 bases. The V segment lost 6 bases and the J segment 5 bases; nucleotides outside the gene matches: 4. The CDR3 sequence is 14 residues long. Germline V lookup: CDR1 SGHNT, CDR2 YENEEA. The CDR3 loop reads CASRSTGGTGELFF. In nucleotides, the CDR3 is TGTGCCAGCAGATCGACAGGGGGGACCGGGGAGCTGTTTTTT. The full variable domain, in which reference TRBV11-3 and TRBJ2-2 provide the parts outside the CDR3, is EAGVVQSPRYKIIEKKQPVAFWCNPISGHNTLYWYLQNLGQGPELLIRYENEEAVDDSQLPKDRFSAERLKGVDSTLKIQPAELGDSAVYLCASRSTGGTGELFFGEGSRLTVL.

This chain connects TRBV18 to TRBJ2-1; D perhaps matches TRBD2 (7 bases). Deletions cut 5 bases from V and 6 bases from J, with 11 bases between. Germline CDR1 is KGHSH and CDR2 is LQKENI. The CDR3 is 13 amino acids. Here the CDR3 DNA reads TGTGCCAGCTCAGGACAGCGGGGCAATGAGCAGTTCTTC. This gives the protein CASSGQRGNEQFF.

This rearrangement joins TRBV7-2 to TRBJ2-2; 7 positions match TRBD2. Germline V gene lookup returns CDR1 SGHTA and CDR2 FQGNSA. Germline trimming cut 2 bases from V and 5 bases from J; bases unmatched to any gene: 8. CDR3 length: 16 amino acids. The CDR3 region has the DNA TGTGCCAGCAGCTTACGAGCGGGATGGGGTACCGGGGAGCTGTTTTTT. The encoded protein is CASSLRAGWGTGELFF.

This rearrangement joins TRBV10-1 to TRBJ1-1, with unresolved D. The germline gives CDR1 WNHNN, CDR2 SYGVQD (reference sequence). The CDR3 extends over 13 amino acids. V was pared by 5 bases and J by 3 bases, with 10 bases between. DNA for the CDR3: TGCGCCAGCAGTCCCGGGATCCACACTGAAGCTTTCTTT. Translated, it gives CASSPGIHTEAFF.

This chain links TRBV5-1 with TRBJ2-5, with 7 positions matching TRBD1. V was clipped by 4 bases and J by 5 bases; unmatched bases: 5. Germline-derived CDR1 and CDR2 are SGHRS and YFSETQ. The CDR3 runs to 13 residues. The CDR3 DNA reads TGCGCCAGCAGCACGACAGGGCGGGAGACCCAGTACTTC. Its protein product is CASSTTGRETQYF.

J is TRBJ1-1 and V is TRBV18; D possibly corresponds to TRBD1 (6 bases). CDR1 KGHSH and CDR2 LQKENI come from the germline V gene. The CDR3 spans 12 residues. V lost 8 bases to trimming and J lost 1 base, with 8 bases between them. The CDR3 protein is CASQQGNTEAFF. The CDR3 DNA follows: TGTGCCAGCCAACAGGGGAACACTGAAGCTTTCTTT.

The chain links TRBV15 to TRBJ2-2; 7 bases are a match to TRBD1. The CDR3 length is 15 residues. Looked up from germline, CDR1 is LNHNV and CDR2 is YYDKDF (reference sequence). With 5 bases clipped from V and 6 bases from J, the junction kept 9 bases outside the gene matches. This CDR3 is CATSADRDYAGELFF. CDR3 DNA: TGTGCCACCAGCGCCGACAGGGATTATGCCGGGGAGCTGTTTTTT.

V usage is TRBV12-5 and J usage is TRBJ2-7, with D perhaps matching TRBD2 (5 bases). V was cut by 5 bases and J by 3 bases, with 14 bases left in between. Per germline, CDR1 LGHNT and CDR2 FRNRAP. This CDR3 spans 14 amino acids. The CDR3 DNA reads TGTGCTAGTGGTCCGGACTGGGCCAACTACGAGCAGTACTTC. Its protein product is CASGPDWANYEQYF. Combining the CDR3 with reference TRBV12-5 and TRBJ2-7 gives the whole variable domain DARVTQTPRHKVTEMGQEVTMRCQPILGHNTVFWYRQTMMQGLELLAYFRNRAPLDDSGMPKDRFSAEMPDATLATLKIQPSEPRDSAVYFCASGPDWANYEQYFGPGTRLTVT.

J is TRBJ2-2 and V is TRBV5-1, with 15 bases fitting TRBD2. Germline CDR1 reads SGHRS; CDR2 reads YFSETQ. After removal of 6 bases from V and 0 bases from J, the junction contained 12 bases not matched to a gene. The CDR3 is 20 amino acids. The chain's CDR3 is CASTSWAGLAGGPNTGELFF. The CDR3, as DNA: TGCGCCAGCACTTCTTGGGCCGGACTAGCGGGAGGGCCGAACACCGGGGAGCTGTTTTTT.

The chain is built from TRBV7-9 and TRBJ2-5; 10 bases match TRBD2. CDR3 length equals 15 residues. Germline values: CDR1 SEHNR, CDR2 FQNEAQ (reference sequence). J was trimmed by 3 bases and V by 6 bases; bases with no gene match: 7. The CDR3, as DNA: TGTGCCAGCAGACCGGCCCTAGCGGGGGAAGAGACCCAGTACTTC. This encodes CASRPALAGEETQYF.